Following are 9 T cell receptor beta chains from one sample sequenced in a study of a mutant IDH1 vaccine in newly diagnosed glioma. Time point reported: baseline, week 1 (first vaccination visit). Treatment specified: pre-vaccination baseline after standard-of-care therapy. Sequenced by immunoSEQ multiplex PCR; TCRdb stores in-frame clones only, minus some. This table holds 59,000 or so clones, more than 85% found once. The material sequenced was PBMCs, taken from a glioma patient treated with radiotherapy, temozolomide or both. All receptors derive from a man in his forties or fifties with glioma.

The chain links TRBV18 to TRBJ2-6; D possibly corresponds to TRBD1 (6 bases). V was shortened by 6 bases and J by 4 bases, with 16 bases between the two germline ends. From germline, CDR1 is KGHSH and CDR2 LQKENI. The CDR3 spans 16 residues. CDR3 sequence: CASSEAGDGGANVLTF. For the CDR3, the DNA is TGTGCCAGCTCGGAAGCAGGGGACGGAGGGGCCAACGTCCTGACTTTC. The complete variable domain, with remaining parts taken from reference TRBV18 and TRBJ2-6, reads NAGVMQNPRHLVRRRGQEARLRCSPMKGHSHVYWYRQLPEEGLKFMVYLQKENIIDESGMPKERFSAEFPKEGPSILRIQQVVRGDSAAYFCASSEAGDGGANVLTFGAGSRLTVL.

The chain has TRBV7-2 and TRBJ2-1; TRBD1 aligns across 12 bases. Germline V CDR1 and CDR2: SGHTA, FQGNSA. This CDR3 has 15 residues. V was pared by 3 bases and J by 8 bases, with 5 bases of the junction left unmatched. In DNA form, the CDR3 reads TGTGCCAGCAGCTTCGGGACAGGGGGCAGGGATGAGCAGTTCTTC. Translated: CASSFGTGGRDEQFF.

Written as DNA, the CDR3 is TGTGCCAGCAGTAACCCAGGACAGGGGGCGTATGGCTACACCTTC. As protein: CASSNPGQGAYGYTF. This chain links TRBV6-5 with TRBJ1-2; 11 bases are shared with TRBD1. The CDR3 loop spans 15 amino acids. Germline trimming cut 5 bases from V and 5 bases from J; bases unmatched to any gene: 7. Germline-derived CDR1 and CDR2 are MNHEY and SVGAGI.

The DNA for the CDR3 is TGCGCCAGCAGCTTGGATCTAGCGGGGCCTCACTACGAGCAGTACTTC. This translates into CASSLDLAGPHYEQYF. The chain is built from TRBV5-1 and TRBJ2-7, with 9 bases fitting TRBD2. J lost 3 bases, V lost 0 bases, and 7 bases had no gene match. This CDR3 is 16 amino acids long. In germline, CDR1 is SGHRS, CDR2 YFSETQ.

The chain couples TRBV6-5 to TRBJ1-2, with 12 bases identical to TRBD1. CDR1 and CDR2 from the germline V gene are MNHEY and SVGAGI. V lost 2 bases to trimming and J lost 8 bases; unmatched junction nucleotides: 9. CDR3 length: 16 amino acids. The CDR3 region has the DNA TGTGCCAGCAGTTACCTAGGGACAGGGGGCCTCTCGGGCTACACCTTC. It specifies CASSYLGTGGLSGYTF.

J is TRBJ1-2 and V is TRBV6-6, with 9 bases that match TRBD1. This CDR3 region has 15 residues. Germline CDR1 MNHNY, CDR2 SVGAGI (reference sequence). V lost 7 bases and J lost 4; bases outside the gene matches: 10. CDR3 amino acids: CASTRGGQGSYGYTF. For the CDR3, the DNA is TGTGCCAGCACCCGGGGGGGACAGGGTAGCTATGGCTACACCTTC.

V usage is TRBV7-2 and J usage is TRBJ1-5, with TRBD1 as a possible D gene (5 bases). CDR3 length: 15 residues. Germline V gene sequence: CDR1 SGHTA, CDR2 FQGNSA. The ends were cut back, 1 base at V and 7 bases at J, with 14 bases in the middle. For the CDR3, the DNA is TGTGCCAGCAGCTTAGTAGCAGGGAGGGACCAGCCCCAGCATTTT. Protein sequence: CASSLVAGRDQPQHF. Together with reference TRBV7-2 and TRBJ1-5, the CDR3 gives the full variable domain: GAGVSQSPSNKVTEKGKDVELRCDPISGHTALYWYRQSLGQGLEFLIYFQGNSAPDKSGLPSDRFSAERTGGSVSTLTIQRTQQEDSAVYLCASSLVAGRDQPQHFGDGTRLSIL.

This chain links TRBV27 with TRBJ2-4, with 8 positions matching TRBD1. The CDR3 sequence is 18 residues long. The ends lost 6 bases at V and 0 bases at J; junction bases unmatched: 13. The germline gives CDR1 MNHEY, CDR2 SMNVEV (reference sequence). CDR3 nucleotide sequence: TGTGCCAGCAGATCGGCGGAAGGACAGGGATTAGCCAAAAACATTCAGTACTTC. Translation: CASRSAEGQGLAKNIQYF.

This chain links TRBV9 with TRBJ2-7, with D tentatively TRBD1 or TRBD2 (5 bases each). The CDR3 consists of 15 residues. The V end was cut by 4 bases, the J end by 2 bases, with 16 bases between. Germline V gene lookup returns CDR1 SGDLS and CDR2 YYNGEE. The CDR3 region has the DNA TGTGCCAGCAGCCCTAGTGAGGGGAGCACCTACGAGCAGTACTTC. It specifies CASSPSEGSTYEQYF.